This TCR beta chain was found in a study of T cell responses to AZD1222 COVID-19 vaccine. Measured with immunoSEQ multiplex PCR; TCRdb has only the in-frame clones, and not every one. In the table there are over 100,000 clones, 90% of which are singletons. Germline lookup yields CDR1 SGHVS and CDR2 FNYEAQ. The CDR3 sequence is 13 residues long. V dropped 1 base and J dropped 6 bases, with 9 bases sitting between them. The V call is TRBV7-6, the J call TRBJ2-5; tentative D call: TRBD2 (5 bases). The sample here was peripheral blood, taken on day 0 of AZD1222 vaccination. The sequence came from an adult in good health. CDR3 amino acids: CASSLGTGKTQYF. CDR3 sequence (DNA): TGTGCCAGCAGCTTAGGTACCGGGAAGACCCAGTACTTC.